These T cell receptor beta chains were read from a single sample in a study of blood T cell repertoires in COVID-19. Clones were read by immunoSEQ multiplex PCR, and TCRdb kept only the in-frame ones, dropping some. The sample shows over 400,000 clones, 86% of them seen only once. The material sequenced was peripheral blood. Every receptor here comes from a woman under 40 with active or convalescent COVID-19. CDR3s include the opening cysteine and the closing phenylalanine or tryptophan. Each record gives: J gene, V gene, clone size, D gene, CDR3 protein, CDR3 DNA. A D gene is named only where the DNA matches it firmly. The size field is filled for only some rows; it gives once, few, many or a size class.

>TRBJ2-1|TRBV6-6|NA|NA
CASSPLGTSTYNEQFF
TGTGCCAGCAGTCCCCTGGGGACTTCGACCTACAATGAGCAGTTCTTC
>TRBJ2-2|TRBV18|NA|NA
CASSPAASGELFF
TGTGCCAGCTCACCGGCAGCGTCCGGGGAGCTGTTTTTT
>TRBJ2-1|TRBV5-6|NA|NA
CASSFRDWDRGEQFF
TGTGCCAGCAGCTTCCGGGACTGGGACCGGGGTGAGCAGTTCTTC
>TRBJ1-1|TRBV27|NA|TRBD1
CASRDSTEAFF
TGTGCCAGCCGGGACAGCACTGAAGCTTTCTTT
>TRBJ2-1|TRBV11-3|NA|NA
CASSLGASPGYNEQFF
TGTGCCAGCAGCTTAGGTGCTTCCCCGGGTTACAATGAGCAGTTCTTC
>TRBJ1-2|TRBV19|NA|NA
CASTPGGGRNYGYTF
TGTGCCAGTACTCCAGGCGGAGGGCGAAACTATGGCTACACCTTC
>TRBJ2-7|TRBV9|NA|TRBD2
CASSRTSGGGYEQYF
TGTGCCAGCAGCAGGACTAGCGGGGGAGGATACGAGCAGTACTTC
>TRBJ2-1|TRBV10-3|NA|TRBD1
CAISPGQGWNNEQFF
TGTGCCATCAGTCCGGGACAGGGATGGAACAATGAGCAGTTCTTC
>TRBJ1-3|TRBV11-2|NA|NA
CASSAGQLGNTIYF
TGTGCCAGCAGCGCCGGACAGTTGGGAAACACCATATATTTT
>TRBJ2-3|TRBV3-1/TRBV3-2|NA|TRBD2
CASSRQTSGGYTDTQYF
TGTGCCAGCAGCCGCCAGACTAGCGGGGGTTACACAGATACGCAGTATTTT
>TRBJ1-1|TRBV7-9|NA|TRBD1
CASSSPGQGNTEAFF
TGTGCCAGCAGCTCACCGGGACAGGGGAACACTGAAGCTTTCTTT
>TRBJ1-1|TRBV2|NA|NA
CAGGDGLNTEAFF
TGTGCCGGGGGGGACGGGTTGAACACTGAAGCTTTCTTT
>TRBJ1-3|TRBV18|once|NA
CASYSEGRESSGNTIYF
TGTGCCAGCTACTCGGAGGGCAGGGAGAGCTCTGGAAACACCATATATTTT
>TRBJ2-7|TRBV11-2|NA|NA
CASSLVLGRSKINEQYF
TGTGCCAGCAGCTTAGTGTTGGGGCGGAGTAAAATCAACGAGCAGTACTTC
>TRBJ1-3|TRBV28|NA|NA
CASSLDPYSGNTIYF
TGTGCCAGCTCACTAGACCCGTACTCTGGAAACACCATATATTTT
>TRBJ1-1|TRBV4-2|NA|NA
CASSLMNTNTEAFF
TGTGCCAGCAGCCTCATGAACACAAACACTGAAGCTTTCTTT
>TRBJ1-1|TRBV6-5|NA|NA
CASSQNFPEAFF
TGTGCCAGCAGTCAAAACTTCCCTGAAGCTTTCTTT
>TRBJ1-2|TRBV19|NA|NA
CASSTKGVGGYTF
TGTGCCAGTAGCACTAAGGGGGTAGGTGGCTACACCTTC
>TRBJ1-1|TRBV9|NA|TRBD1
CASSPIRGRTEAFF
TGTGCCAGCAGCCCTATCAGGGGGAGGACTGAAGCTTTCTTT
>TRBJ1-6|TRBV27|NA|NA
CASSTLGGYNNSPLHF
TGTGCCAGCAGTACCCTGGGCGGGTACAATAATTCACCCCTCCACTTT
>TRBJ2-5|TRBV14|NA|TRBD2
CASSQARGRLAGETQYF
TGTGCCAGCAGCCAAGCCAGGGGTCGACTAGCGGGAGAGACCCAGTACTTC
>TRBJ2-2|TRBV27|NA|NA
CASSFRGGTGELFF
TGTGCCAGCAGTTTTAGGGGGGGCACCGGGGAGCTGTTTTTT
>TRBJ1-1|TRBV10-3|NA|NA
CAISVGGDTEAFF
TGTGCCATCAGTGTGGGCGGGGACACTGAAGCTTTCTTT
>TRBJ1-1|TRBV2|NA|NA
CASSLQRPYTEAFF
TGTGCCAGCAGTCTACAGAGACCCTACACTGAAGCTTTCTTT
>TRBJ2-7|TRBV6-5|NA|TRBD2
CASSYSRASGRYEQYF
TGTGCCAGCAGTTACTCTCGGGCTAGCGGGAGGTACGAGCAGTACTTC
>TRBJ2-3|TRBV6-5|NA|NA
CASSYNPGMDTQYF
TGTGCCAGCAGTTACAATCCGGGAATGGATACGCAGTATTTT
>TRBJ1-1|TRBV20-1|NA|NA
CSARAQTEAFF
TGCAGTGCTAGAGCCCAAACTGAAGCTTTCTTT
>TRBJ1-2|TRBV19|NA|NA
CASSIGGSYNGYTF
TGTGCCAGTAGTATAGGGGGCAGCTACAATGGCTACACCTTC
>TRBJ2-7|TRBV6-5|NA|NA
CASKGAETGYEQYF
TGTGCCAGCAAAGGGGCCGAGACAGGATACGAGCAGTACTTC
>TRBJ2-1|TRBV18|NA|TRBD2
CASSPPTSGRAFEQFF
TGTGCCAGCTCACCACCCACTAGCGGGAGGGCGTTTGAGCAGTTCTTC
>TRBJ2-3|TRBV3-1/TRBV3-2|NA|NA
CASSQGYRTDTQYF
TGTGCCAGCAGCCAAGGCTACAGAACAGATACGCAGTATTTT
>TRBJ2-3|TRBV4-2|NA|TRBD2
CATSQGGAGGGADTQYF
TGTGCCACCAGCCAAGGAGGAGCGGGGGGGGGTGCAGATACGCAGTATTTT
>TRBJ1-1|TRBV10-2|NA|NA
CASSGRTVNTEAFF
TGCGCCAGCAGTGGAAGGACAGTGAACACTGAAGCTTTCTTT
>TRBJ2-5|TRBV28|few|NA
CASSFSRAQETQYF
TGTGCCAGCAGTTTCAGCAGGGCTCAAGAGACCCAGTACTTC
>TRBJ2-5|TRBV19|NA|NA
CASSMSRLNQETQYF
TGTGCCAGTAGTATGAGTCGACTCAACCAAGAGACCCAGTACTTC
>TRBJ1-3|TRBV6-5|NA|NA
CASGVRTAPGNTIYF
TGTGCCAGCGGAGTTAGGACAGCTCCTGGAAACACCATATATTTT
>TRBJ2-2|TRBV9|NA|TRBD2
CASSVSGGNTGELFF
TGTGCCAGCAGCGTATCGGGGGGGAACACCGGGGAGCTGTTTTTT
>TRBJ2-7|TRBV28|NA|NA
CASSQGDEQYF
TGTGCCAGCAGCCAGGGCGACGAGCAGTACTTC